The present entry profiles one T cell receptor beta chain with its context. The sample is drawn from a study of blood T cell repertoires in COVID-19. Cohort assignment relied on participant-reported clinical history. Participants in the exposed group had met a COVID-19 case in the 2 weeks before joining the study. Germline lookup yields CDR1 LNHDA and CDR2 SQIVND (reference sequence). There are 15 residues in the CDR3. V lost 3 bases, J lost 1 base, and 5 bases stayed unmatched. Generated by immunoSEQ multiplex PCR, the TCRdb table keeps only in-frame clones and is missing some. The data hold around 250,000 clones, with about nine tenths observed a single time.

The chain has TRBV19 and TRBJ1-2; 7 bases are a match to TRBD1. The sequencing sample was made of PBMCs or T cells enriched from blood (not recorded which). This TCR was recovered from a man aged 50 or older who had been exposed to COVID-19. The CDR3 reads CASSITGVDNYGYTF. CDR3 DNA sequence: TGTGCCAGTAGTATTACAGGGGTCGATAACTATGGCTACACCTTC.